The clone carrying this T cell receptor beta chain was observed a handful of times. The antigen remains undetermined. The data were obtained in a study of beta chain features in type 1 diabetes. Whole-study context: There were some 98 million sorted cells examined across all samples. Study conclusions and caveats: Sampled from patients, naive, central memory and Treg TCRB repertoires appeared more similar than those sampled from healthy donors. Shortening of TCRB CDR3s, moderate but significant, appeared in all four CD4+ subsets of Type 1 diabetes patients. Using cDNA template may skew counts toward highly expressing activated cells.

The CDR3 is 16 residues long. Germline V gene data show CDR1 as SEHNR and CDR2 as FQNEAQ (reference sequence). V lost 0 bases, J lost 6 bases, and 15 bases lay in between. Expressed TCRB transcripts were sequenced because the entire RNA isolate underwent reverse transcription. Sequencing was performed with immunoSEQ multiplex PCR; in TCRdb, only in-frame clones are kept and a portion is missing. Of hundreds of thousands of clones in the sample, about a tenth were seen once. This rearrangement joins TRBV7-9 to TRBJ2-1; D not resolved. Sequenced sample: central memory CD4+ T cells from blood. The source is a man aged 30-40 years with type 1 diabetes. This CDR3 reads CASSLARPIGINEQFF. In nucleotides, the CDR3 is TGTGCCAGCAGCTTAGCGCGACCCATTGGAATCAATGAGCAGTTCTTC.